This TCR beta chain was observed in a study of blood T cell repertoires in COVID-19. Using immunoSEQ multiplex PCR, the repertoire was profiled, and TCRdb retains in-frame clones only, with some absent. Counted here are 110,000 to 150,000 clones, about 80% occurring once; the ten biggest clones make up about two fifths. CDR1 and CDR2 from the germline V gene are SGDLS and YYNGEE. The CDR3 sequence is 16 residues long. Trimming removed 0 bases at V and 0 bases at J, with 13 bases between. The sequence derives from a human donor in a cohort sampled during active COVID-19. The chain couples TRBV9 to TRBJ2-7; a possible D gene is TRBD1 (6 bases). Sample: peripheral blood. In nucleotides, the CDR3 is TGTGCCAGCAGCGTAGCCCTGGGGGCAGACTCCTACGAGCAGTACTTC. The encoded protein is CASSVALGADSYEQYF. The full variable domain, in which reference TRBV9 and TRBJ2-7 provide the parts outside the CDR3, is DSGVTQTPKHLITATGQRVTLRCSPRSGDLSVYWYQQSLDQGLQFLIQYYNGEERAKGNILERFSAQQFPDLHSELNLSSLELGDSALYFCASSVALGADSYEQYFGPGTRLTVT.